A selection of T cell receptor beta chains follows, all from one sample in a study of blood T cell repertoires in COVID-19. TCRdb's table, derived via immunoSEQ multiplex PCR, lists solely in-frame clones and lacks some. The sample lists about 310,000 clones, 90% occurring once. Input material: peripheral blood. The receptors here all came from a woman aged 40 to 49 with COVID-19, enrolled during active disease. Both conserved end residues are part of each CDR3. A D gene is named only where the DNA matches it firmly. For some rows the clone size is stated as once, few or many, or as a class when expanded; others skip it.

>TRBD1|NA|TRBJ1-2|TRBV28
CASSLFQDRVYGYTF
TGTGCCAGCAGTTTATTCCAGGACAGGGTCTATGGCTACACCTTC
>TRBD2|NA|TRBJ2-3|TRBV5-4
CASSLRLAGVTDTQYF
TGTGCCAGCAGCCTCCGACTAGCGGGGGTCACAGATACGCAGTATTTT
>TRBD2|NA|TRBJ2-5|TRBV4-2
CASSQGGGGWETQYF
TGTGCCAGCAGCCAAGGAGGCGGGGGTTGGGAGACCCAGTACTTC
>NA|NA|TRBJ2-3|TRBV5-1
CASSLYLMRGPLDTQYF
TGCGCCAGCAGCTTGTACTTAATGCGGGGGCCACTAGATACGCAGTATTTT
>TRBD1|NA|TRBJ2-3|TRBV6-2/TRBV6-3
CASSGRDSFTDTQYF
TGTGCCAGCAGTGGCAGGGACAGTTTCACAGATACGCAGTATTTT
>TRBD2|NA|TRBJ2-2|TRBV7-8
CASSGGAGANTGELFF
TGTGCCAGCAGCGGCGGAGCGGGAGCGAACACCGGGGAGCTGTTTTTT
>NA|NA|TRBJ1-3|TRBV28
CASSSDSFSGNTIYF
TGTGCCAGCAGCTCCGACAGCTTCTCTGGAAACACCATATATTTT
>TRBD1|NA|TRBJ1-2|TRBV5-6
CASSFSQGAGGYTF
TGTGCCAGCAGCTTCTCCCAGGGGGCGGGTGGCTACACCTTC
>NA|NA|TRBJ2-5|TRBV27
CASRLAETQYF
TGTGCCAGCAGACTAGCTGAGACCCAGTACTTC
>NA|NA|TRBJ1-6|TRBV6-5
CASSYTGTYNSPLHF
TGTGCCAGCAGCTACACGGGTACCTATAATTCACCCCTCCACTTT
>TRBD2|NA|TRBJ2-2|TRBV5-1
CASSSRGGDTGELFF
TGCGCCAGCAGCTCCCGCGGGGGGGACACCGGGGAGCTGTTTTTT
>NA|NA|TRBJ2-1|TRBV13
CASSLAQAGGQFF
TGTGCCAGCAGCTTAGCTCAGGCCGGAGGGCAGTTCTTC
>NA|NA|TRBJ1-2|TRBV5-6
CASSFGVLAGGYTF
TGTGCCAGCAGCTTCGGGGTCTTGGCAGGAGGCTACACCTTC
>NA|NA|TRBJ1-2|TRBV18
CASSGVIGYGYTF
TGTGCCAGCTCCGGGGTCATCGGCTATGGCTACACCTTC
>NA|NA|TRBJ2-7|TRBV19
CASSIVGGSSYEQYF
TGTGCCAGTAGTATAGTTGGCGGTTCCTCCTACGAGCAGTACTTC
>NA|NA|TRBJ2-6|TRBV9
CASSVRGSGANVLTF
TGTGCCAGCAGCGTACGGGGGTCAGGGGCCAACGTCCTGACTTTC
>NA|NA|TRBJ2-3|TRBV3-1/TRBV3-2
CASSQVSGGFTDTQYF
TGTGCCAGCAGCCAAGTGAGCGGAGGGTTCACAGATACGCAGTATTTT
>NA|NA|TRBJ1-1|TRBV14
CASSRKMRAFGDTEAFF
TGCGCCAGCAGCCGAAAAATGAGGGCCTTCGGAGACACTGAAGCTTTCTTT
>NA|NA|TRBJ1-1|TRBV10-2
CASSEQGMNTEAFF
TGCGCCAGCAGTGAGCAGGGGATGAACACTGAAGCTTTCTTT
>NA|once|TRBJ2-2|TRBV6-6
CASGDGRGNGELFF
TGTGCCAGCGGGGATGGGCGCGGGAACGGGGAGCTGTTTTTT
>NA|NA|TRBJ2-5|TRBV19
CASSISRGKETQYF
TGTGCCAGTAGTATTTCGCGGGGAAAAGAGACCCAGTACTTC
>NA|NA|TRBJ2-5|TRBV19
CASIGMGTQYF
TGTGCCAGTATCGGGATGGGGACCCAGTACTTC
>TRBD1|NA|TRBJ1-2|TRBV7-3
CASSLQGVGYTF
TGTGCCAGCAGCTTACAGGGGGTAGGCTACACCTTC
>TRBD1|NA|TRBJ1-4|TRBV7-9
CASSSGVPGQRYLNEKLFF
TGTGCCAGCAGCTCTGGGGTCCCGGGACAGAGATACCTTAATGAAAAACTGTTTTTT
>TRBD1|NA|TRBJ1-4|TRBV28
CASSQSRGLRNEKLFF
TGTGCCAGCAGTCAATCTAGGGGGCTACGGAATGAAAAACTGTTTTTT
>NA|NA|TRBJ1-2|TRBV27
CASSLFPQGTGYTF
TGTGCCAGCAGTTTATTCCCCCAGGGAACCGGCTACACCTTC
>NA|NA|TRBJ2-3|TRBV19
CATRQVGVTDTQYF
TGTGCCACCCGACAGGTAGGGGTCACAGATACGCAGTATTTT
>NA|NA|TRBJ2-6|TRBV27
CASSLWGSPPLGANVLTF
TGTGCCAGCAGTTTATGGGGCTCTCCCCCTCTGGGGGCCAACGTCCTGACTTTC
>NA|NA|TRBJ1-1|TRBV27
CASSLRVRNTEAFF
TGTGCCAGCAGTTTGCGGGTAAGGAACACTGAAGCTTTCTTT
>NA|NA|TRBJ1-2|TRBV5-6
CASSLNTVGYTF
TGTGCCAGCAGCTTGAATACAGTTGGCTACACCTTC
>NA|NA|TRBJ1-6|TRBV4-1
CASSQAKAANSPLHF
TGCGCCAGCAGCCAAGCTAAGGCGGCTAATTCACCCCTCCACTTT